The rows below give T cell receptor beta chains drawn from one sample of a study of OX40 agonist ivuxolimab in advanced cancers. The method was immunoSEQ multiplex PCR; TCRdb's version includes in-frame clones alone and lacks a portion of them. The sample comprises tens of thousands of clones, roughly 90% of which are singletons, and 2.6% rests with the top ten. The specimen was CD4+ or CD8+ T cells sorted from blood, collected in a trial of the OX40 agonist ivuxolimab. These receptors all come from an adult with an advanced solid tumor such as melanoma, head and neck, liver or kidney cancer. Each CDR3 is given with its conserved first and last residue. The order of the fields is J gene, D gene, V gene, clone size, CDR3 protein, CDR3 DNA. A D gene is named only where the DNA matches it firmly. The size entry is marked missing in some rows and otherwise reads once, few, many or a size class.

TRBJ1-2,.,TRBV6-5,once,CASGGRTNYGYTF,TGTGCCAGCGGGGGGAGAACCAACTATGGCTACACCTTC
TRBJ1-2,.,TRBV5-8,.,CASSLAGAWYGYTF,TGTGCCAGCAGCTTGGCCGGGGCATGGTATGGCTACACCTTC
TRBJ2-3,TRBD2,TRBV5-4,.,CASSSRSGRADTQYF,TGTGCCAGCAGCTCGCGGAGCGGGAGGGCAGATACGCAGTATTTT
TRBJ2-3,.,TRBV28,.,CASSSQLGSVDTQYF,TGTGCCAGCAGTAGCCAATTGGGCTCTGTGGATACGCAGTATTTT
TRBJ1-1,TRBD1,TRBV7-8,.,CASSGGQGLRAFF,TGTGCCAGCAGCGGGGGACAGGGCCTAAGAGCTTTCTTT
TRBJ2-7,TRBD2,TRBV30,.,CAWSVRSGLVRREQYF,TGTGCCTGGAGTGTCCGGTCGGGACTAGTTAGGAGGGAGCAGTACTTC
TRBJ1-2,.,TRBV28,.,CASRGNYGYTF,TGTGCCAGCAGGGGAAACTATGGCTACACCTTC
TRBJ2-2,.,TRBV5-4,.,CASSLGGGRSAAGELFF,TGTGCCAGCAGCTTAGGTGGGGGCAGGTCCGCCGCCGGGGAGCTGTTTTTT
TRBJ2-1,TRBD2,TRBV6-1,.,CASGGDYNEQFF,TGTGCCAGCGGGGGGGACTACAATGAGCAGTTCTTC
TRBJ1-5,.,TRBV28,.,CASSLPYSNQPQHF,TGTGCCAGCAGTTTACCGTATAGCAATCAGCCCCAGCATTTT
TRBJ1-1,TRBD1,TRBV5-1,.,CASSPGQGEAFF,TGCGCCAGCAGCCCAGGACAGGGCGAAGCTTTCTTT
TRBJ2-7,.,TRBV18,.,CASSRPTEDRQQYF,TGTGCCAGCTCACGACCTACTGAAGACAGGCAGCAGTACTTC
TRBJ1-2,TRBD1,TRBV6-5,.,CASSGTANYGYTF,TGTGCCAGCAGCGGGACAGCTAACTATGGCTACACCTTC
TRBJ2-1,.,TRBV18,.,CASSPIYNEQFF,TGTGCCAGCTCACCTATCTACAATGAGCAGTTCTTC
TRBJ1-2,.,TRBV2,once,CASSEAGRNGYTF,TGTGCCAGCAGTGAAGCTGGTAGGAATGGCTACACCTTC
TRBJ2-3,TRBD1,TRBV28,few,CASSRGQVEADTQYF,TGTGCCAGCAGCCGGGGACAGGTAGAGGCAGATACGCAGTATTTT
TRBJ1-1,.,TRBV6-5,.,CASWGGWVNTEAFF,TGTGCCAGCTGGGGAGGTTGGGTGAACACTGAAGCTTTCTTT
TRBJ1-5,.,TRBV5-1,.,CASSLAGLGSNQPQHF,TGCGCCAGCAGCTTGGCGGGTTTGGGTAGCAATCAGCCCCAGCATTTT
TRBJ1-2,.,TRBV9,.,CASSALGTFLNGYTF,TGTGCCAGCAGCGCTCTAGGGACTTTCTTGAATGGCTACACCTTC
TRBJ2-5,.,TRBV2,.,CASNLGYGEQETQYF,TGTGCCAGCAACCTAGGGTACGGGGAGCAAGAGACCCAGTACTTC
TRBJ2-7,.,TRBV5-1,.,CASREATYEQYF,TGCGCCAGCAGGGAAGCGACGTACGAGCAGTACTTC
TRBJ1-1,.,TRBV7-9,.,CASSLGENTEAFF,TGTGCCAGCAGCTTAGGAGAGAACACTGAAGCTTTCTTT
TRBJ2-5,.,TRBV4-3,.,CASSRGTQQEETQYF,TGCGCCAGCAGCCGAGGGACACAACAAGAAGAGACCCAGTACTTC
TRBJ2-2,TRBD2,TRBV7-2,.,CANSTGLASGELFF,TGTGCCAACAGCACGGGACTAGCAAGCGGGGAGCTGTTTTTT
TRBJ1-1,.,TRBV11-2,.,CASSLDGQPNTEAFF,TGTGCCAGCAGCTTAGATGGGCAGCCGAACACTGAAGCTTTCTTT
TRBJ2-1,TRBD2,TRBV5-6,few,CASSLAGGLEQFF,TGTGCCAGCAGCTTAGCGGGAGGCCTGGAGCAGTTCTTC
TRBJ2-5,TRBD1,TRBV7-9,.,CASSRGQGNEETQYF,TGTGCCAGCAGCCGAGGACAGGGCAACGAAGAGACCCAGTACTTC
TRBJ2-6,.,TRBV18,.,CASSRMESGANVLTF,TGTGCCAGCTCACGCATGGAGTCTGGGGCCAACGTCCTGACTTTC
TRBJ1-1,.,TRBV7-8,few,CASSFLGQNTEAFF,TGTGCCAGCAGCTTCTTGGGACAGAACACTGAAGCTTTCTTT
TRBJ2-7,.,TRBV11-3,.,CASSLDEAGRGYEQYF,TGTGCCAGCAGCTTAGATGAGGCAGGGAGAGGGTACGAGCAGTACTTC
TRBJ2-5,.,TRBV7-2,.,CASSLGSGRETQYF,TGTGCCAGCAGCTTAGGGTCGGGGCGCGAGACCCAGTACTTC
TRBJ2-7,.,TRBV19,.,CASRTGPGTYEQYF,TGTGCCAGCCGAACAGGGCCAGGGACCTACGAGCAGTACTTC
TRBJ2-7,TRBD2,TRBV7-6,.,CASSLSLAGDEQYF,TGTGCCAGCAGCTTGTCGCTAGCGGGAGACGAGCAGTACTTC
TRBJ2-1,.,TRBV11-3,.,CASSPRQGSYNEQFF,TGTGCCAGCAGCCCTCGACAAGGGTCCTACAATGAGCAGTTCTTC
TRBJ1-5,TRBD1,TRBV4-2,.,CASSQYGMTGGESNQPQHF,TGTGCCAGCAGCCAATACGGTATGACAGGGGGCGAGAGCAATCAGCCCCAGCATTTT
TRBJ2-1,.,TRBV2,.,CASIKLAALPNEQFF,TGTGCCAGCATAAAACTAGCAGCCCTCCCCAATGAGCAGTTCTTC
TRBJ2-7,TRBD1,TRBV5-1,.,CASSDLDRVGEQYF,TGCGCCAGCAGCGACCTGGACAGGGTGGGCGAGCAGTACTTC
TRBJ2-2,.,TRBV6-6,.,CASSLGLDTGELFF,TGTGCCAGCAGTTTGGGTCTGGATACCGGGGAGCTGTTTTTT
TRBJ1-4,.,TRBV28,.,CASRNPSGTNEKLFF,TGTGCCAGCAGAAACCCCAGTGGAACTAATGAAAAACTGTTTTTT
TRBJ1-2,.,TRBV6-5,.,CASSRWGADGYTF,TGTGCCAGCAGTCGTTGGGGGGCAGATGGCTACACCTTC
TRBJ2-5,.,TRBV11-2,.,CASSMGYQETQYF,TGTGCCAGCAGCATGGGGTACCAAGAGACCCAGTACTTC
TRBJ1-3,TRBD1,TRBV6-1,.,CASSATGSSGNTIYF,TGTGCCAGCAGTGCGACAGGGAGCTCTGGAAACACCATATATTTT
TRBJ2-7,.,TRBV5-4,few,CASSLRNEQYF,TGTGCCAGCAGCTTGAGGAACGAGCAGTACTTC
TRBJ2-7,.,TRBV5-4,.,CASSLGGRDFYEQYF,TGTGCCAGCAGCTTGGGGGGCCGGGACTTCTACGAGCAGTACTTC
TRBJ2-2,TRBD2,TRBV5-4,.,CASSSSGRTNTGELFF,TGTGCCAGCAGTTCTAGCGGGAGGACGAACACCGGGGAGCTGTTTTTT
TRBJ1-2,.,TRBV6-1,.,CATLGDIPNYGYTF,TGTGCCACCTTGGGGGATATACCTAACTATGGCTACACCTTC
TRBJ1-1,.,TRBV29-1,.,CSVGGGGEAFF,TGCAGCGTTGGGGGGGGCGGTGAAGCTTTCTTT
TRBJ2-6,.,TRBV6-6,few,CASSYGGSGANVLTF,TGTGCCAGCAGTTACGGCGGGTCGGGGGCCAACGTCCTGACTTTC
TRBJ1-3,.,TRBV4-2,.,CASSQEISGNTIYF,TGTGCCAGCAGCCAAGAAATTAGTGGAAACACCATATATTTT
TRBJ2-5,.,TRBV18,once,CASSPQEETQYF,TGTGCCAGCTCACCACAGGAAGAGACCCAGTACTTC
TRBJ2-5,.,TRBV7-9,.,CASSQHLGGETQYF,TGTGCCAGCAGCCAACATCTAGGGGGGGAGACCCAGTACTTC
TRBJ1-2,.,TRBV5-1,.,CASSFDSNYGYTF,TGCGCCAGCAGCTTTGACAGCAACTATGGCTACACCTTC
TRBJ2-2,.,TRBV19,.,CASSPRTDTGELFF,TGTGCCAGTAGTCCTCGGACGGACACCGGGGAGCTGTTTTTT
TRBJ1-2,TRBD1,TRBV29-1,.,CSVVVGPGQNYGYTF,TGCAGCGTTGTAGTGGGGCCGGGACAGAACTATGGCTACACCTTC
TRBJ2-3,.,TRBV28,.,CASSLRGADTQYF,TGTGCCAGCAGTTTAAGGGGGGCAGATACGCAGTATTTT
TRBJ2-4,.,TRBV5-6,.,CASSFLAVAKNIQYF,TGTGCCAGCAGCTTTTTAGCGGTAGCCAAAAACATTCAGTACTTC
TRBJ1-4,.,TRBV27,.,CASSRNRGNEKLFF,TGTGCCAGCAGTCGAAATAGGGGGAATGAAAAACTGTTTTTT